Sequencing of this T cell receptor (beta chain) was carried out in a study of identical twins. General study points: In drawing conclusions, the study used cross-sectional statistical analysis and did not follow the same donors.

This clonotype was seen many times. Its antigen is still unknown. Mismatch with germline at one junction end may stem from a read error. One entry per CDR3 protein results from TCRdb running MiXCR on the 5' RACE reads. Of under 350,000 distinct CDR3 sequences listed, 8.5% to 9.5% are singletons. The CDR3 spans 13 residues. In germline, CDR1 is SEHNR, CDR2 FQNEAQ (reference sequence). The sample was also reused in another study, on yellow fever vaccine responses in identical twins.

The clonotype comes from a woman between 18 and 29 years old in good health. This rearrangement joins TRBV7-9 to TRBJ2-3, with D uncertain. The sequenced material came from CD8+ T cells sorted from blood. CDR3 nucleotides: TGTGCCAGCAGTTTAGCAGTCACAGATACGCAGTATTTT. The encoded protein is CASSLAVTDTQYF.